This T cell receptor beta chain was sequenced for a study of naive and memory T cell subsets. Points from the study as a whole: From naive to CM, EM and EMRA, diversity decreased and Gini increased. Over 95% of naive TCR sequences appeared only once after error correction, unlike memory subsets.

Both TRBC1 and TRBC2 were covered by a beta constant-region primer of two equimolar oligonucleotides. Nested alpha and beta constant-region primers with the SP2 primer drove four PCR rounds on ligated cDNA. Via MiXCR, TCRdb re-called the UMI-ligation and nested PCR reads, giving one row per CDR3 protein. The sample holds around 110,000 distinct CDR3 sequences, 36% seen once. On this clonotype: The antigen is not known.

There are 18 residues in the CDR3. J was trimmed by 0 bases and V by 6 bases; bases with no gene match: 11. Germline CDR1 and CDR2: MNHEY and SVGEGT. This receptor was identified in a human donor in good health. Sequencing used central memory CD4+ T cells from blood. This chain connects TRBV6-2 or TRBV6-3 to TRBJ2-3; 11 bases agree with TRBD2. Here the CDR3 DNA reads TGTGCCAGCAGCGACGGGCTAGCGGGAGGCCCTAGCACAGATACGCAGTATTTT. This encodes CASSDGLAGGPSTDTQYF.